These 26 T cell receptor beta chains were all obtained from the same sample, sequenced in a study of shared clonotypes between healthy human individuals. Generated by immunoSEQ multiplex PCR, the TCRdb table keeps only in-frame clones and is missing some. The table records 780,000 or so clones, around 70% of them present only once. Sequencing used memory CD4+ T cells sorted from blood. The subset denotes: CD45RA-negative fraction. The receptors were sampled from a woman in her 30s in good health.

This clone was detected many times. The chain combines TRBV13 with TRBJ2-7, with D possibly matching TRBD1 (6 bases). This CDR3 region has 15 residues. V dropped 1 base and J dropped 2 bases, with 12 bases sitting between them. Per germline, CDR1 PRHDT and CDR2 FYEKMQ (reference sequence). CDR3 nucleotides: TGTGCCAGCAGCTTAGAGGGGGACACTACCTACGAGCAGTACTTC. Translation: CASSLEGDTTYEQYF.

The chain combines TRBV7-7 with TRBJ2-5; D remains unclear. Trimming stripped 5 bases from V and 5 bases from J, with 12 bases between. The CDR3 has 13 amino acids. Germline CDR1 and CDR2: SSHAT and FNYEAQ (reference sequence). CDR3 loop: CASSPNWRETQYF. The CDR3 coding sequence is TGTGCCAGCAGCCCGAATTGGCGTGAGACCCAGTACTTC.

The CDR3, as DNA: TGTGCCAGCAGCCGCGACACATACGAGCAGTACTTC. Translated, it gives CASSRDTYEQYF. V usage is TRBV28 and J usage is TRBJ2-7, with no clear D. V was pared by 6 bases and J by 4 bases, with 10 bases between. The CDR3 extends over 12 amino acids. CDR1 is MDHEN and CDR2 is SYDVKM in the germline V gene.

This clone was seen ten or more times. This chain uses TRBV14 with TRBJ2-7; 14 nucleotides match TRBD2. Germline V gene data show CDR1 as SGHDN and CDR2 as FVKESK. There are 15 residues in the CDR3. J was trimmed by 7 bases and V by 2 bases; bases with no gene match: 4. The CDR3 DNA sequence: TGTGCCAGCAGCCAACAGGGACTAGCGGGAGTAGAGCAGTACTTC. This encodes CASSQQGLAGVEQYF.

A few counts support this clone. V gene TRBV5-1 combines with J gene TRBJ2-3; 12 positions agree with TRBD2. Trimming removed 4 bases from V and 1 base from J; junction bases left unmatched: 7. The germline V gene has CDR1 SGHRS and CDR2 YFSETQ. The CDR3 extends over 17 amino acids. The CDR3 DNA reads TGCGCCAGCAGCCGACTAGCGGGAGTCGTCGGCACAGATACGCAGTATTTT. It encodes CASSRLAGVVGTDTQYF.

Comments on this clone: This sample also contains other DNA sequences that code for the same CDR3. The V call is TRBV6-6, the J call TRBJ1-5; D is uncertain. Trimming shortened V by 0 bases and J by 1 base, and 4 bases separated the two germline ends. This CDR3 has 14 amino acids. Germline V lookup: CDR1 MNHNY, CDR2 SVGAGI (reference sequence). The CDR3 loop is CASSYSGSNQPQHF. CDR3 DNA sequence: TGTGCCAGCAGTTACTCGGGGAGCAATCAGCCCCAGCATTTT.

The CDR3 loop reads CASSSKGTVGETQYF. DNA for the CDR3: TGCGCCAGCAGCTCGAAAGGGACTGTCGGGGAGACCCAGTACTTC. The chain combines TRBV5-1 with TRBJ2-5, with D possibly matching TRBD2 (6 bases). In germline, CDR1 is SGHRS, CDR2 YFSETQ. The CDR3 extends over 15 amino acids. The V gene lost 3 bases and the J gene lost 5 bases, with 17 bases spanning the gap.

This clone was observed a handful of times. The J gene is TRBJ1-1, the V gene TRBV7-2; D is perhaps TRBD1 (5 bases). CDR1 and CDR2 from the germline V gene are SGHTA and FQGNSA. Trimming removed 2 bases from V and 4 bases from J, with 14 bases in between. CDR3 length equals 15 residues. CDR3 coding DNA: TGTGCCAGCAGCTTATGGGGCAGGGACGGCACTGAAGCTTTCTTT. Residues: CASSLWGRDGTEAFF.

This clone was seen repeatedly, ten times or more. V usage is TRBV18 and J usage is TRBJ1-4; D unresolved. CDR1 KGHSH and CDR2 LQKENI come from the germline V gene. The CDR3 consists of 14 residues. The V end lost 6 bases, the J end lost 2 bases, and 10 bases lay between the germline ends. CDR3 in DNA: TGTGCCAGCTCGGAGGGCCCCACTAATGAAAAACTGTTTTTT. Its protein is CASSEGPTNEKLFF.

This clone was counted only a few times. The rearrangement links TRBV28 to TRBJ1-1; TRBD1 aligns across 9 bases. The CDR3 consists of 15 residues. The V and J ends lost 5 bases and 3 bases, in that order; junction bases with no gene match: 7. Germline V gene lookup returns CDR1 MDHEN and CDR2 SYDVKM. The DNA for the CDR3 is TGTGCCAGCAGTCGGGGACAGGGTCTATACACTGAAGCTTTCTTT. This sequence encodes CASSRGQGLYTEAFF.

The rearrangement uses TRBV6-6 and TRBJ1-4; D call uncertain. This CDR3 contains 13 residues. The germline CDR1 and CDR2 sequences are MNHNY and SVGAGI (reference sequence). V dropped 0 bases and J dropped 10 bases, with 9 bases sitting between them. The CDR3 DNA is TGTGCCAGCAGTTACTCGAGTGCTGGAAAACTGTTTTTT. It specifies CASSYSSAGKLFF.

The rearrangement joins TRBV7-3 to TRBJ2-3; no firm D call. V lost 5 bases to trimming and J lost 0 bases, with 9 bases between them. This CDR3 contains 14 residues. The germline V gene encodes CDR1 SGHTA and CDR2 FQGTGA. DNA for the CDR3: TGTGCCAGCAGCCTCGTGCTAAGCACAGATACGCAGTATTTT. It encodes CASSLVLSTDTQYF.

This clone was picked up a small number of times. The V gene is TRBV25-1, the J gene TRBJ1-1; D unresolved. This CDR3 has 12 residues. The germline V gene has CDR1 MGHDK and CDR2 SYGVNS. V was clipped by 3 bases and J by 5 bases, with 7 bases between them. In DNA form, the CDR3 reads TGTGCCAGCAGTGATTTGAGGACTGAAGCTTTCTTT. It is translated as CASSDLRTEAFF.

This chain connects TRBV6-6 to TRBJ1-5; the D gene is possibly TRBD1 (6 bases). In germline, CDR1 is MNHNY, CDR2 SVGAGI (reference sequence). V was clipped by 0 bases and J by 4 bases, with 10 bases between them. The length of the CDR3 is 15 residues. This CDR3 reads CASSYSRGGNQPQHF. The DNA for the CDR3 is TGTGCCAGCAGTTACTCGAGAGGGGGAAATCAGCCCCAGCATTTT.

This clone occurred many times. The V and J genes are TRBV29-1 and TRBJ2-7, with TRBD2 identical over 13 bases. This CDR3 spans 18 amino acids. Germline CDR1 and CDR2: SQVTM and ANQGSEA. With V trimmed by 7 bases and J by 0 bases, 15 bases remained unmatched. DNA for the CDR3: TGCAGCGGGGCGTCACCGGGACTAGCGGGACGAAGCTCCTACGAGCAGTACTTC. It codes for CSGASPGLAGRSSYEQYF.

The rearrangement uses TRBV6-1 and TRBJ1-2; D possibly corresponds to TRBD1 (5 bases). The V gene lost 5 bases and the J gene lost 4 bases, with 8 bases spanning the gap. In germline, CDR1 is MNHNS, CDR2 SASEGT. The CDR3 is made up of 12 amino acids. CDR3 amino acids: CASSLTVYGYTF. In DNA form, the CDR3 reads TGTGCCAGCAGTTTGACAGTCTATGGCTACACCTTC.

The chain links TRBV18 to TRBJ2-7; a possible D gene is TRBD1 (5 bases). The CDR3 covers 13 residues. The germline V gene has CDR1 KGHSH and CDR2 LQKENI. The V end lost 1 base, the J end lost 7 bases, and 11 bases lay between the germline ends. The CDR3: CASSPLQVQEQYF. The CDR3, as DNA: TGTGCCAGCTCACCACTACAGGTGCAGGAGCAGTACTTC.

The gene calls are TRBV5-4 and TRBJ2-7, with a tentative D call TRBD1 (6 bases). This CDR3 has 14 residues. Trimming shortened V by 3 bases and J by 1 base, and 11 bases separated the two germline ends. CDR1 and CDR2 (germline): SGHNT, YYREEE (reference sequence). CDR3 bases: TGTGCCAGCAGCTACGGTGGACAGTCCTACGAGCAGTACTTC. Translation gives CASSYGGQSYEQYF.

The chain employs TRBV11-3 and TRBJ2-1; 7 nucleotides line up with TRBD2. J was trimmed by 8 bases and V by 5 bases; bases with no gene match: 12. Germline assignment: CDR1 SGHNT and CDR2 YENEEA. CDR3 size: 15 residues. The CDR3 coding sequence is TGTGCCAGCAGCGCTTGGGAGGGAGCCGGGGATGAGCAGTTCTTC. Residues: CASSAWEGAGDEQFF.

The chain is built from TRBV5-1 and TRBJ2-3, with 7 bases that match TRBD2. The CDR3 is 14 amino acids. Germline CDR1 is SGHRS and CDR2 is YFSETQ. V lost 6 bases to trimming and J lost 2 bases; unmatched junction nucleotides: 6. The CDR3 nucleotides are TGCGCCAGCAAGGCGGGAGTGGTCACAGATACGCAGTATTTT. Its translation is CASKAGVVTDTQYF.

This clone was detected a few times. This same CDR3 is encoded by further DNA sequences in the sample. The DNA of the CDR3 is TGTGCCAGCAGTTTGGGAGGACCCTCCAACTATGGCTACACCTTC. It specifies CASSLGGPSNYGYTF. V is TRBV28 and J is TRBJ1-2, with D uncertain. The CDR3 sequence is 15 residues long. V lost 3 bases, J lost 2 bases, and 13 bases lay in between. The germline CDR1 and CDR2 sequences are MDHEN and SYDVKM.

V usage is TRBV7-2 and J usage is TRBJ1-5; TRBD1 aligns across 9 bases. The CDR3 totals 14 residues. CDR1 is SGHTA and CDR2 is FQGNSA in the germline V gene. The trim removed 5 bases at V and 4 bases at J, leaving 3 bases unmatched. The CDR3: CASSHGTGNQPQHF. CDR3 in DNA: TGTGCCAGCAGCCACGGGACAGGGAATCAGCCCCAGCATTTT.

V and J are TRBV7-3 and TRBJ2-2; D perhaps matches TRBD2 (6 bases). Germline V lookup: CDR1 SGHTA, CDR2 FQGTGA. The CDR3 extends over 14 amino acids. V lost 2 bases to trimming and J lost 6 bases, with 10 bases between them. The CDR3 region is CASSLLEGSGELFF. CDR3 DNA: TGTGCCAGCAGCTTATTGGAGGGATCCGGGGAGCTGTTTTTT.

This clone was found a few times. The CDR3 DNA sequence: TGTGCCAGCAGAAAAGCTGTGAACACTGAAGCTTTCTTT. It encodes CASRKAVNTEAFF. V usage is TRBV5-4 and J usage is TRBJ1-1; D not resolved. V dropped 5 bases and J dropped 0 bases, with 8 bases sitting between them. Germline CDR1 SGHNT, CDR2 YYREEE (reference sequence). The CDR3 has 13 amino acids.

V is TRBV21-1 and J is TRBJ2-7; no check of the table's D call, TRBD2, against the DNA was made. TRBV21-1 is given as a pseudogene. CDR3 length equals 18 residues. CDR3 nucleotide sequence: TGTGCCAGCAGCCCACGGGGGATCGCGGGAGACGGTACCTACGAGCAGTACTTC. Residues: CASSPRGIAGDGTYEQYF.

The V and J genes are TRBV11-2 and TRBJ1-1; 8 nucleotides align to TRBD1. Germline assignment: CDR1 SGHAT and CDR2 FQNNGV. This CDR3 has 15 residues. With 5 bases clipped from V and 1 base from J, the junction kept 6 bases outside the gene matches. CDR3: CASSLFTGGNTEAFF. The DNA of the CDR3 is TGTGCCAGCAGCCTCTTTACAGGGGGGAACACTGAAGCTTTCTTT.